A selection of T cell receptor beta chains follows, all from one sample in a study of T cells after yellow fever vaccination. TCRdb redid the calling of the 5' RACE reads with MiXCR, one entry per CDR3 protein. The data hold 450,000 to 600,000 distinct CDR3 sequences, with less than 20% observed a single time. Here the sequenced sample was PBMCs, taken less than 6 days after the first yellow fever vaccination. The receptors stem from a man younger than 35 who received the YFV17D yellow fever vaccine. Each CDR3 is given with its conserved first and last residue. D genes are given only for firm matches. Only part of the rows carry a size: once, few, many, or a class if the clone is expanded.

>.|TRBV10-1|TRBJ2-7|.
TGCGCCAGCAGTGAAGGTTCTTTCGGGGGCGCTCCTTTTGGGAAGCAGTACTTC
CASSEGSFGGAPFGKQYF
>few|TRBV20-1|TRBJ2-2|.
TGCAGTGCTAGAGACTACCAGAACACCGGGGAGCTGTTTTTT
CSARDYQNTGELFF
>few|TRBV27|TRBJ1-2|.
TGTGCCAGCAGTTATGGGCCCTCCTATGGCTACACCTTC
CASSYGPSYGYTF
>.|TRBV4-3|TRBJ1-6|.
TGCGCCAGCAGCCAAGACCCGGGTCTCTCACCCCTCCACTTT
CASSQDPGLSPLHF
>.|TRBV4-3|TRBJ2-2|.
TGCGCCAGCAGCCAAGCGGTGATCGGGGAGCTGTTTTTT
CASSQAVIGELFF
>few|TRBV12-3/TRBV12-4|TRBJ2-7|TRBD1
TGTGCCAGCAGTCGAGAGACAGGGGTCAACGAGCAGTACTTC
CASSRETGVNEQYF
>few|TRBV10-3|TRBJ1-2|TRBD1
TGTGCCATCAGTGATACTTTGGACAGGGGAACCTATGGCTACACCTTC
CAISDTLDRGTYGYTF
>few|TRBV28|TRBJ2-1|TRBD1
TGTGCCAGCAGTTTATTCCTGACAGGGGCCGCCGGGGTGGGGATTTACAATGAGCAGTTCTTC
CASSLFLTGAAGVGIYNEQFF
>.|TRBV12-3/TRBV12-4|TRBJ2-5|.
TGTGCCAGCAGTTTAGCGCGAGGGGTCGCCGACTTC
CASSLARGVADF
>.|TRBV27|TRBJ2-7|TRBD1
TGTGCCAGCAGTTCCCTCGGGACAGGGACCTACGAGCAGTACTTC
CASSSLGTGTYEQYF
>few|TRBV12-3/TRBV12-4|TRBJ2-7|.
TGTGCCAGCTCTAGTAGCCCCTACGAGCAGTACTTC
CASSSSPYEQYF
>many|TRBV29-1|TRBJ1-1|TRBD1
TGCAGCGTTGCCGAGGACAGGGGATTGGCTTTCTTT
CSVAEDRGLAFF
>.|TRBV6-1|TRBJ2-2|.
TGTGCCAGCAGGAAACAGGGAGTCGGGGAGCTGTTTTTT
CASRKQGVGELFF
>.|TRBV27|TRBJ1-6|.
TGTGCCAGCAGTTTTGGGGGGAATTCACCCCTCCACTTT
CASSFGGNSPLHF
>.|TRBV18|TRBJ2-5|.
TGTGCCAGCTCCCCAAGACAGGCGGAGACCCAGTACTTC
CASSPRQAETQYF
>.|TRBV4-3|TRBJ2-7|.
TGCGCCAGCAGCCAAGCGACATCCCGGTCCTACGAGCAGTACTTC
CASSQATSRSYEQYF
>many|TRBV4-1|TRBJ2-7|.
TGCGCCAGCAGCCAACTGGGTGCCTACGAGCAGTACTTC
CASSQLGAYEQYF
>.|TRBV7-2|TRBJ2-3|TRBD2
TGTGCCAGCAGCTTCCAGCGGGGGAGCACAGATACGCAGTATTTT
CASSFQRGSTDTQYF
>.|TRBV20-1|TRBJ2-3|.
TGCGGTACCTTTCCAGCGGGTTACACAGATACGCAGTATTTT
CGTFPAGYTDTQYF
>few|TRBV5-1|TRBJ2-5|.
TGCGCCAGCAGCAACCGACGGAGCCAAGAGACCCAGTACTTC
CASSNRRSQETQYF
>.|TRBV4-1|TRBJ2-4|.
TGCGCCAGCAGCCAACCCCGAGCCAAAAACATTCAGTACTTC
CASSQPRAKNIQYF
>few|TRBV27|TRBJ1-3|.
TGTGCCAGCAGCACCATCGGGACCCCCGGAAACACCATATATTTT
CASSTIGTPGNTIYF
>.|TRBV3-1|TRBJ2-1|TRBD2
TGTGCCAGCAGCCAAGAGCCGGGGGGTGAGCAGTTCTTC
CASSQEPGGEQFF
>.|TRBV5-6|TRBJ1-2|.
TGTGCCAGCAGCTTCGGGTCACGCGGAGCCTCGGCTACTGGCTACACCTTC
CASSFGSRGASATGYTF
>few|TRBV10-3|TRBJ2-1|TRBD2
TGTGCCTCACGAGGGGGGGCGGGGGGAGGCGGCTCCTACAATGAGCAGTTCTTC
CASRGGAGGGGSYNEQFF
>.|TRBV9|TRBJ1-1|.
TGTGCCAGCAGCAACCAAGGAGAGAACACTGAAGCTTTCTTT
CASSNQGENTEAFF
>few|TRBV27|TRBJ1-5|.
TGTGCCAGCAGCCCCGAGGGTTTCGGTCAGCCCCAGCATTTT
CASSPEGFGQPQHF
>.|TRBV5-1|TRBJ2-6|.
TGCGCCAGCAGCTTGGAAGGGTTCTCTGGGGCCAACGTCCTGACTTTC
CASSLEGFSGANVLTF
>few|TRBV29-1|TRBJ2-5|.
TGCAGCGTCCGCGGGGCGGACGAGACCCAGTACTTC
CSVRGADETQYF
>.|TRBV20-1|TRBJ1-2|.
TGCAGCGCTCGGCAGGCCCTCTATGGCTACACCTTC
CSARQALYGYTF
>.|TRBV28|TRBJ1-2|.
TGTGCCAGCGGACGGACAGCTAACTATGGCTACACCTTC
CASGRTANYGYTF
>.|TRBV4-2|TRBJ2-7|.
TGTGCCAGCAGCCAAGACTATGTCCCCTACGAGCAGTACTTC
CASSQDYVPYEQYF
>.|TRBV9|TRBJ2-5|.
TGTGCCAGCAGCGCCGGGGTGGCCCTAAGAAGAGAGACCCAGTACTTC
CASSAGVALRRETQYF
>few|TRBV5-8|TRBJ2-3|.
TGTGCCAGCAGCTTGTGGGAAAGGACAGATACGCAGTATTTT
CASSLWERTDTQYF
>.|TRBV5-4|TRBJ2-6|TRBD1
TGTGCCAGCAGCTTGTATTTGGGACAGGGTCAAGGTGGGGCCAACGTCCTGACTTTC
CASSLYLGQGQGGANVLTF
>.|TRBV20-1|TRBJ2-1|.
TGCAGTGCCGCCCCTAACGCTGGTGAGCAGTTCTTC
CSAAPNAGEQFF
>few|TRBV7-9|TRBJ1-1|.
TGTGCCAGCAGCTTCTCCGGGGGAACTGCCCCTGAAGCTTTCTTT
CASSFSGGTAPEAFF
>.|TRBV6-5|TRBJ1-4|.
TGTGCCAGCAGTTACTCCTCGCGGTACAGCGAAAAACTGTTTTTT
CASSYSSRYSEKLFF
>.|TRBV6-2/TRBV6-3|TRBJ2-2|.
TGTGCCAGCAGAACTCGGTGGACCGGGGAGCTGTTTTTT
CASRTRWTGELFF
>.|TRBV29-1|TRBJ1-2|.
TGCAGCGTTGTGGCTTCGGGGGATAGTGGCTACACCTTC
CSVVASGDSGYTF
>.|TRBV5-1|TRBJ1-5|.
TGCGCCAGCAGCGCTTCCGGGGTTAGCAATCAGCCCCAGCATTTT
CASSASGVSNQPQHF
>few|TRBV5-1|TRBJ1-1|.
TGCGCCAGCAGCGTCGGGCCTTCGAACACTGAAGCTTTCTTT
CASSVGPSNTEAFF
>few|TRBV12-3/TRBV12-4|TRBJ2-5|.
TGTGCCAGCAGTTTCCGGGGAGGTTTCCAAGAGACCCAGTACTTC
CASSFRGGFQETQYF
>.|TRBV20-1|TRBJ1-6|.
TGCAGTGCAGTTTCTGGTACTTCACCCCTCCACTTT
CSAVSGTSPLHF
>.|TRBV5-4|TRBJ2-1|TRBD1
TGTGCCAGCAGGGAGCGGACAGGCCCCTGGAATGAGCAGTTCTTC
CASRERTGPWNEQFF
>.|TRBV4-1|TRBJ1-6|TRBD1
TGCGCCAGCAGCCATACAGGGGACAGGTCCTATAATTCACCCCTCCACTTT
CASSHTGDRSYNSPLHF
>few|TRBV7-9|TRBJ2-7|TRBD1
TGTGCCAGCAGCACAGGACAGGGATCATCCTACGAGCAGTACTTC
CASSTGQGSSYEQYF
>.|TRBV7-2|TRBJ2-5|TRBD2
TGTGCCAGCACCGGGGGGGGATGGACCCAGTACTTC
CASTGGGWTQYF
>many|TRBV18|TRBJ2-5|.
TGCGCCAGCAGCCCGGGGTCCCAAGAGACCCAGTACTTC
CASSPGSQETQYF
>many|TRBV12-3/TRBV12-4|TRBJ2-7|TRBD2
TGTGCCAGCAGTTTAGTAGCCGGGACTAGCGGGGGGGCCTACCACGAGCAGTACTTC
CASSLVAGTSGGAYHEQYF
>.|TRBV6-5|TRBJ1-3|.
TGTGCCAGCAGTTACTCGGGGGCTTTCTCTGGAAACACCATATATTTT
CASSYSGAFSGNTIYF
>few|TRBV20-1|TRBJ2-3|.
TGCAGTGCTAGAGATCACGGGGATAGGCCGCAGTATTTT
CSARDHGDRPQYF
>few|TRBV7-2|TRBJ1-1|TRBD1
TGTGCCAGCAGCTTAGTTACAGGGGGCATCGACACTGAAGCTTTCTTT
CASSLVTGGIDTEAFF
>few|TRBV7-9|TRBJ2-2|.
TGTGCCAGCAGCCGACCAGGGGAGAACACCGGGGAGCTGTTTTTT
CASSRPGENTGELFF
>.|TRBV30|TRBJ2-4|TRBD1
TGTGCCTGGAGTCGGACAGGGGGAAACATTCAGTACTTC
CAWSRTGGNIQYF
>.|TRBV20-1|TRBJ1-1|.
TGCAGTGCTGCGTGGAGTGGAGCTTTCTTT
CSAAWSGAFF
>few|TRBV5-5|TRBJ1-2|.
TGTGCCAGCAGCCCTACGGCGGGACTCCTTGCGGGCTACACCTTC
CASSPTAGLLAGYTF